This TCR beta chain was sequenced in a study of beta chain features in type 1 diabetes. Broader study findings: Overrepresentation of cells with high TCR expression could result from cDNA sequencing.

Germline V gene sequence: CDR1 SEHNR, CDR2 FQNEAQ (reference sequence). V shed 6 bases and J 0 bases; nucleotides not matched to a gene: 3. The CDR3 consists of 15 residues. Isolation of CD4+ naive, central memory, regulatory and stem cell-like memory cells was achieved by sorting via CD45RO/CCR7/CD25/CD127/CD95/CD27. All of the isolated RNA was reverse transcribed, so expressed TCRB transcripts were sequenced. The method was immunoSEQ multiplex PCR; TCRdb's version includes in-frame clones alone and lacks a portion of them. The repertoire holds 350,000 to 450,000 clones, with about 15% as singletons. Note on this clone: As yet, its antigen is unknown.

Material: naive CD4+ T cells from blood. J is TRBJ2-2 and V is TRBV7-9; 8 bases are a match to TRBD1. The receptor's source is a man younger than 40 in good health. This chain's CDR3 is CASRPDRANTGELFF. Here the CDR3 DNA reads TGTGCCAGCAGGCCGGACAGGGCGAACACCGGGGAGCTGTTTTTT.